The 15 T cell receptor beta chains below come from one sample, sequenced in a study of CD8 T cells in ankylosing spondylitis (dated by TCRdb to between 2016 and 2019). The protocol used for the library was 5' RACE. TCRdb shows the sequencer as Illumina HiSeq 2500. TCRdb trimmed the raw reads at Q25, called clones with MiXCR and kept productive beta chains. Rows are combined by CDR3 protein, so each entry shows the most common genes and DNA. The sample has 200,000 to 300,000 distinct CDR3 sequences on record, roughly a tenth of them singletons. The top ten hold less than 3% of the sample. The sequenced material came from blood, either unsorted or a sorted T cell fraction (not recorded which). The receptors stem from a male donor with ankylosing spondylitis or in good health (not recorded which).

The table lists this clonotype with many counts. The genes are TRBV6-5 and TRBJ1-1; D call uncertain. CDR1 is MNHEY, CDR2 SVGAGI, per germline. Trimming left V 4 bases short and J 4 bases short, with 10 bases between. The CDR3 loop spans 13 amino acids. This CDR3 reads CASSSPRGTEAFF. The DNA for the CDR3 is TGTGCCAGCAGTTCCCCTCGAGGCACTGAAGCTTTCTTT.

In its sample, this clonotype was seen a few times. The chain links TRBV29-1 to TRBJ2-2; 9 bases are shared with TRBD1. CDR3 length: 14 residues. The germline gives CDR1 SQVTM, CDR2 ANQGSEA. Trimming took 6 bases from V and 5 from J; bases not matched to a gene: 7. In nucleotides, the CDR3 is TGCAGCGTCAAACGGACAGGGGAAACCGGGGAGCTGTTTTTT. It yields the protein CSVKRTGETGELFF.

This clonotype was recorded many times. The chain recombines TRBV30 with TRBJ2-1; D is uncertain. The germline V gene has CDR1 GTSNPN and CDR2 SVGIG (reference sequence). The CDR3 has 15 residues. V lost 0 bases to trimming and J lost 12 bases, with 21 bases between them. As DNA, the CDR3 is TGTGCCTGGAGTGTACTGCCCCCAGGTTCGTCGGCGCAGTTCTTC. Encoded protein: CAWSVLPPGSSAQFF. Full variable domain (remainder filled in from reference TRBV30 and TRBJ2-1): SQTIHQWPATLVQPVGSPLSLECTVEGTSNPNLYWYRQAAGRGLQLLFYSVGIGQISSEVPQNLSASRPQDRQFILSSKKLLLSDSGFYLCAWSVLPPGSSAQFFGPGTRLTVL.

This clonotype was picked up many times. CDR3 coding DNA: TGTGCCAGCAGTTCGGGAAAGCAGCCCCAGCATTTT. Residues: CASSSGKQPQHF. The chain recombines TRBV12-3 or TRBV12-4 with TRBJ1-5; D unclear. Trimming removed 4 bases at V and 7 bases at J, with 8 bases between. The CDR3 runs 12 residues.

This clonotype was recorded many times. The V and J genes are TRBV5-1 and TRBJ1-4; D not resolved. Germline assignment: CDR1 SGHRS and CDR2 YFSETQ. V was pared by 5 bases and J by 5 bases, with 13 bases between. This CDR3 comprises 14 residues. The CDR3 reads CASSPRSVNEKLFF. The DNA of the CDR3 is TGCGCCAGCAGTCCCAGGAGCGTCAATGAAAAACTGTTTTTT.

This clonotype showed up many times. The chain employs TRBV7-9 and TRBJ2-7; D unresolved. From germline, CDR1 is SEHNR and CDR2 FQNEAQ (reference sequence). Trimming took off 0 bases at V and 4 bases at J, with 19 bases between the two ends. The CDR3 is 17 residues long. CDR3 in amino acids: CASSLAYSTFPHYEQYF. CDR3 sequence (DNA): TGTGCCAGCAGCTTAGCGTACAGCACCTTCCCCCATTACGAGCAGTACTTC.

This clonotype was picked up many times. The chain couples TRBV21-1 to TRBJ2-7; the table's TRBD1 call for D was not verified on the DNA. TRBV21-1 is tagged as a pseudogene. This CDR3 comprises 14 residues. For the CDR3, the DNA is TGTGCCAGCATCCCCCGGGACAGGTGCTACGAGCAGTACTTC. Encoded protein: CASIPRDRCYEQYF.

This clonotype was counted at least ten times. In DNA, the CDR3 is TGCGCCAGCAGCTTGGTTGACCCAGATACGCAGTATTTT. Translated: CASSLVDPDTQYF. This chain joins TRBV5-1 and TRBJ2-3; D is ambiguous. Trimming shortened V by 0 bases and J by 4 bases, and 6 bases separated the two germline ends. CDR1 and CDR2 (germline): SGHRS, YFSETQ. This CDR3 contains 13 residues.

As DNA, the CDR3 is TGTGCCAGCAGCCAAGATTTAAGGACTAGCGGCTACGAGCAGTACTTC. Encoded protein: CASSQDLRTSGYEQYF. The chain links TRBV3-1 to TRBJ2-7, with TRBD2 matching 10 bases. CDR3 length: 16 residues. V shed 0 bases, J shed 3 bases, and the junction held 5 bases outside the gene matches. The V gene's germline CDR1 is LGHDT and CDR2 YNNKEL (reference sequence).

The chain employs TRBV7-2 and TRBJ2-7, with 8 nucleotides matching TRBD2. Germline V lookup: CDR1 SGHTA, CDR2 FQGNSA. The V segment lost 4 bases and the J segment 7 bases; nucleotides outside the gene matches: 9. The CDR3 is made up of 14 amino acids. CDR3 residues: CASSSGLVFGEQYF. The CDR3 DNA follows: TGTGCCAGCAGCTCGGGACTAGTGTTCGGGGAGCAGTACTTC.

This clonotype has at least ten counts. V and J are TRBV7-9 and TRBJ2-2; 8 bases map to TRBD2. Germline loops: CDR1 SEHNR, CDR2 FQNEAQ (reference sequence). CDR3 length: 17 residues. V was pared by 3 bases and J by 5 bases, with 11 bases of the junction left unmatched. Here the CDR3 reads CASSLRVAGLGTGELFF. CDR3 DNA sequence: TGTGCCAGCAGCTTGAGAGTAGCGGGGCTCGGAACCGGGGAGCTGTTTTTT.

The sample holds many counts of this clonotype. The chain recombines TRBV20-1 with TRBJ2-5; D perhaps matches TRBD1 (5 bases). Germline loops: CDR1 DFQATT, CDR2 SNEGSKA (reference sequence). There are 16 residues in the CDR3. V gave up 1 base and J gave up 5 bases, with 20 bases separating them. The CDR3 loop reads CSARVLGQGQLETQYF. CDR3 coding DNA: TGCAGTGCTAGAGTTCTTGGCCAGGGCCAGCTTGAGACCCAGTACTTC.

This clonotype was seen ten or more times. The rearrangement joins TRBV18 to TRBJ2-7; 9 nucleotides agree with TRBD1. V lost 3 bases, J lost 5 bases, and 5 bases stayed unmatched. The V gene's germline CDR1 is KGHSH and CDR2 LQKENI. CDR3 length equals 14 residues. The CDR3 protein is CASSPGQGQHEQYF. The CDR3 nucleotides read TGTGCCAGCTCACCTGGACAGGGGCAACACGAGCAGTACTTC.

The chain links TRBV6-5 to TRBJ2-7; 14 bases line up with TRBD2. The CDR3 length is 18 residues. With V trimmed by 0 bases and J by 2 bases, 6 bases remained unmatched. In germline, CDR1 is MNHEY, CDR2 SVGAGI. In DNA form, the CDR3 reads TGTGCCAGCAGTTACTCGGGGACTAGCGGGGGCTTAGCCTACGAGCAGTACTTC. This sequence encodes CASSYSGTSGGLAYEQYF.

In its sample, this clonotype was seen many times. The gene calls are TRBV5-1 and TRBJ2-1; perhaps TRBD2 as D (6 bases). V gave up 0 bases and J gave up 8 bases, with 12 bases separating them. The CDR3 length is 14 residues. Per the germline V gene, CDR1 is SGHRS and CDR2 is YFSETQ. CDR3 loop: CASSLELASYEQFF. The CDR3 DNA sequence: TGCGCCAGCAGCTTGGAACTAGCCTCCTATGAGCAGTTCTTC.